The following is a TCR beta chain sequence with its context. Its antigen is not known. These data belong to a study of cytomegalovirus exposure and HLA in healthy donors. Whole-study context: In terms of ancestry, the Caucasian-associated cluster contained about 80% of the approximately 420 genotyped donors. Points from the study as a whole: Most TCR sequences were seen very rarely across donors, but some public TCRs occurred in many. Links to common viral pathogens appeared, in a later analysis, for several of the most significant clusters. The study put under 200 TCR beta chains on its list as cytomegalovirus-associated.

V was pared by 5 bases and J by 3 bases, with 16 bases of the junction left unmatched. CDR1 SGHTA and CDR2 FQGNSA come from the germline V gene. CDR3 length: 19 amino acids. PCR primers comprised 60 Vbeta and 13 Jbeta primers. The table came from immunoSEQ multiplex PCR; TCRdb's copy has only in-frame clones and leaves some out. There are 140,000 to 150,000 clones in the sample; about 79% occur only once, and 1.5% to 2% lies in the top ten. The chain employs TRBV7-2 and TRBJ2-3, with 11 bases matching TRBD2. Sequencing used PBMCs. The TCR sequence derives from a woman in her thirties in good health and CMV-seronegative. This chain's CDR3 is CASSQIPLAGGMRTDTQYF. CDR3 nucleotides: TGTGCCAGCAGCCAAATACCCTTAGCGGGGGGGATGAGAACAGATACGCAGTATTTT.